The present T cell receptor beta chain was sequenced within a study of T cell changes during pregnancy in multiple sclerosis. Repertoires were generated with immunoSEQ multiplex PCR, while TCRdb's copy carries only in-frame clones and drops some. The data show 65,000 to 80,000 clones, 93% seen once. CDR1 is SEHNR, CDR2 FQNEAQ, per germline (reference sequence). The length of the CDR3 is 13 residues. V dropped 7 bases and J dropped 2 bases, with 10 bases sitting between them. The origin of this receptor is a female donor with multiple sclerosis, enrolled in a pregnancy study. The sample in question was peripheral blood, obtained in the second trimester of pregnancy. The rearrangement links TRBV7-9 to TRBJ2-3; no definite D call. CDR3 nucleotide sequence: TGTGCCAGCAACTACGACCCCACAGATACGCAGTATTTT. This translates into CASNYDPTDTQYF.